Sequencing of this T cell receptor beta chain was carried out in a study of chemoradiotherapy in HPV16-positive cancers. Study-wide results and limits: Non-HPV-specific T cells did not expand in tumors during treatment, whereas candidate HPV-specific clones and E7-related motifs did.

Profiled with immunoSEQ multiplex PCR; TCRdb holds only in-frame clones, not every one. The data hold thousands of clones, with approximately 79% observed a single time. Points on this clone: Its antigen is not known.

The V gene lost 6 bases and the J gene lost 6 bases, with 9 bases spanning the gap. The germline gives CDR1 MNHEY, CDR2 SVGAGI. This CDR3 has 11 amino acids. Repertoires were sampled repeatedly during chemoradiotherapy. This receptor was identified in a human donor with HPV-associated anogenital cancer. The chain has TRBV6-5 and TRBJ2-7; D perhaps matches TRBD1 (5 bases). The sample here was tumor tissue, taken from a patient who underwent chemoradiotherapy. The CDR3 nucleotides are TGTGCCAGCAGCCAGGGCCTCGAGCAGTACTTC. This codes for CASSQGLEQYF.